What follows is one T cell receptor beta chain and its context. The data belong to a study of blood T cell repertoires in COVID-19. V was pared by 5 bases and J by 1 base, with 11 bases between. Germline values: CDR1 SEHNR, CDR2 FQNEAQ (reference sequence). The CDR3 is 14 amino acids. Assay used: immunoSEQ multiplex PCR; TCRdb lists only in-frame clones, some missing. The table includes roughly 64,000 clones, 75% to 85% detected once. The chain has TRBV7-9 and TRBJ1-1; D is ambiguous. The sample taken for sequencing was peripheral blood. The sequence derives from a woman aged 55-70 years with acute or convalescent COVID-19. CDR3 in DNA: TGTGCCAGCAGCCTAGGAGATGGGAACACTGAAGCTTTCTTT. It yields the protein CASSLGDGNTEAFF.